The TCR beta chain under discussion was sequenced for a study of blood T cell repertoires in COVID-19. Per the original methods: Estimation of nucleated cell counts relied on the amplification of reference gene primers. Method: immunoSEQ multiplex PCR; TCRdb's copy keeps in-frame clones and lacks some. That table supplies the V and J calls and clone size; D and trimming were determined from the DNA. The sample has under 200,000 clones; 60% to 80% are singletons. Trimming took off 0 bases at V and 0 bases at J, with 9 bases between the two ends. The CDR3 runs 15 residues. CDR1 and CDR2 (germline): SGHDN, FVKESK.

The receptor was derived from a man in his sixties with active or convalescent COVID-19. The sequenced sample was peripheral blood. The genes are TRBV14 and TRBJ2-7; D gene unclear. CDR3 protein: CASSQDPAASYEQYF. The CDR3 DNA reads TGTGCCAGCAGCCAAGATCCCGCGGCCTCCTACGAGCAGTACTTC.